This T cell receptor beta chain was profiled in a study of T cells after yellow fever vaccination. Whole-study context: Each low-cell-number fraction was prepared by means of SMART-Seq v4 Ultra Low Input. The study, taken as a whole, reports: The study re-detected most primary-vaccination clones after the booster (approximately 97% CD4, around 89% CD8). The appearance of a small share of clonotypes in both CD4 and CD8 compartments was observed.

Germline V CDR1 and CDR2: SNHLY, FYNNEI. V shed 3 bases and J shed 6 bases, with 8 bases lying between them. The length of the CDR3 is 13 residues. Template switching with 5'RACE generated the TCR cDNA and added a universal primer site and UMIs. TCRdb ran MiXCR on the 5' RACE reads and lists one entry per CDR3 protein. The sample consists of approximately 550,000 distinct CDR3 sequences, 15% to 20% of them appearing once. This clonotype was seen only a few times. The antigen remains undetermined. Sequencing was performed on PBMCs, taken 15 days after the yellow fever booster vaccination. The TCR was taken from a man under 40 who received the YFV17D yellow fever vaccine. The rearrangement links TRBV2 to TRBJ2-2; D not certain. CDR3 in amino acids: CASSETSSGELFF. The CDR3 nucleotides are TGTGCCAGCAGTGAGACATCGTCCGGGGAGCTGTTTTTT.